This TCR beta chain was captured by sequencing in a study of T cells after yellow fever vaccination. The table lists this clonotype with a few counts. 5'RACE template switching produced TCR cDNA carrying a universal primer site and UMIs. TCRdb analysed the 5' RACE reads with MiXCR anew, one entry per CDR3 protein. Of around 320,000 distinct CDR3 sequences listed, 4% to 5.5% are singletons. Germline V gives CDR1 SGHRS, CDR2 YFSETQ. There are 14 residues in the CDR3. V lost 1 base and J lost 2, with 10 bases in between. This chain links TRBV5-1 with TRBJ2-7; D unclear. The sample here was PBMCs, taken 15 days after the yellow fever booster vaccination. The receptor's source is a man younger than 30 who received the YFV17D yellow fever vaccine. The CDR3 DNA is TGCGCCAGCAGCTTGTACCAGGAGACCTACGAGCAGTACGTC. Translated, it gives CASSLYQETYEQYV.